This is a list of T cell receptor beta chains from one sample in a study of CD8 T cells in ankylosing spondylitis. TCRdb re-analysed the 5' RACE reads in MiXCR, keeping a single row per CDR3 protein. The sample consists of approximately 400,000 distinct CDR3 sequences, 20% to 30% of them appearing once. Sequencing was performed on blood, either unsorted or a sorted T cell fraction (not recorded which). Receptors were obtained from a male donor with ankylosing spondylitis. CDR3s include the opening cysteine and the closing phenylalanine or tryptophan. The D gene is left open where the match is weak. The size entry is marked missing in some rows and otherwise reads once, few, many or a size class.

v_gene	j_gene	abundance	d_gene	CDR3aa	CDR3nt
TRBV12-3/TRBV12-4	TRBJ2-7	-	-	CASSQQGLVEQYF	TGTGCCAGCAGCCAACAAGGGCTAGTCGAGCAGTACTTC
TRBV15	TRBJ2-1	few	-	CATSRNPVYSEQFF	TGTGCCACCAGCAGGAACCCAGTTTATTCTGAGCAGTTCTTC
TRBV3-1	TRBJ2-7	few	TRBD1	CASSLRGQGSPYEQYF	TGTGCCAGCAGCCTCCGAGGACAGGGGTCGCCCTACGAGCAGTACTTC
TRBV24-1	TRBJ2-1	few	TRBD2	CATSDTAGVAYNEQFF	TGTGCCACCAGTGACACAGCGGGAGTCGCCTACAATGAGCAGTTCTTC
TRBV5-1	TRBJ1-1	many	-	CASRGMNTEAFF	TGCGCCAGCAGAGGGATGAACACTGAAGCTTTCTTT
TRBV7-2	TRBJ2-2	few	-	CASSLHHLENTGELFF	TGTGCCAGCAGCCTACATCATCTAGAAAACACCGGGGAGCTGTTTTTT
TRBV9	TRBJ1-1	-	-	CASSVASANTEAFF	TGTGCCAGCAGCGTAGCGTCCGCTAACACTGAAGCTTTCTTT
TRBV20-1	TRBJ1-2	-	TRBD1	CSAREAGGDYGYTF	TGCAGTGCTAGAGAGGCAGGGGGTGACTATGGCTACACCTTC
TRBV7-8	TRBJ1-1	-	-	CASSTRDAPGTEAFF	TGTGCCAGCAGCACGCGGGACGCCCCAGGTACTGAAGCTTTCTTT
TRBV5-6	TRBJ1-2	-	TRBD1	CASRHRAGGAGYTF	TGTGCCAGCAGGCACCGAGCAGGGGGAGCTGGCTACACCTTC
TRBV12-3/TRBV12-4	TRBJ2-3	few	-	CASSFGTDTQYF	TGTGCCAGCAGTTTTGGCACAGATACGCAGTATTTT
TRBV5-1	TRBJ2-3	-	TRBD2	CASRSGTSGTDTQYF	TGCGCCAGCAGATCCGGGACTAGCGGAACAGATACGCAGTATTTT
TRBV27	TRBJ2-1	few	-	CASSPQTTRSYNEQFF	TGTGCCAGCAGTCCGCAGACTACTAGGAGCTACAATGAGCAGTTCTTC
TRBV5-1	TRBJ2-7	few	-	CASSSLDKAYEQYF	TGCGCCAGCAGCTCTCTGGACAAAGCCTACGAGCAGTACTTC
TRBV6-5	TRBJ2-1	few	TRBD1	CASSSPRRQGYEQFF	TGTGCCAGCAGTTCCCCTCGGAGACAGGGTTATGAGCAGTTCTTC
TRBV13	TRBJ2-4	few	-	CASSPKWEAQNIQYF	TGTGCCAGCAGCCCAAAATGGGAGGCCCAAAACATTCAGTACTTC
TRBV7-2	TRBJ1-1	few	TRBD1	CASSSTGYTEAFF	TGTGCCAGCAGCTCGACAGGGTACACTGAAGCTTTCTTT
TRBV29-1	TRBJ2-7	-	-	CSVEALTRGDFYEQYF	TGCAGCGTTGAAGCCTTGACTAGGGGGGATTTCTACGAGCAGTACTTC
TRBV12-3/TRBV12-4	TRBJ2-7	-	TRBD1	CASSSSAGGLYEQYF	TGTGCCAGCAGTTCTTCCGCAGGGGGCCTCTACGAGCAGTACTTC
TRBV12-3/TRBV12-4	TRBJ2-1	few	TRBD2	CASSLLTSGTNEQFF	TGTGCCAGCAGTTTATTGACTAGCGGGACCAATGAGCAGTTCTTC
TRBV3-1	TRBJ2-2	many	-	CASSPRLDGELFF	TGTGCCAGCAGCCCCCGACTGGACGGGGAGCTGTTTTTT
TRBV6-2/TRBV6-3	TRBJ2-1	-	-	CASSYSGLYNEQFF	TGTGCCAGCAGTTACTCCGGACTCTACAATGAGCAGTTCTTC
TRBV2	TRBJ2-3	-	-	CASSWDGATQYF	TGTGCCAGCAGTTGGGATGGGGCGACGCAGTATTTT
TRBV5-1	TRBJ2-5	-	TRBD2	CASRAVAGVETQYF	TGCGCCAGCCGCGCGGTAGCGGGAGTGGAGACCCAGTACTTC
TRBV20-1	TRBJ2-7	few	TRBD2	CSAKTLSGRAVEQYF	TGCAGTGCCAAAACCCTTAGCGGGAGGGCGGTCGAGCAGTACTTC
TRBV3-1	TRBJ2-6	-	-	CASSRVTGANVLTF	TGTGCCAGCAGCCGGGTTACTGGGGCCAACGTCCTGACTTTC
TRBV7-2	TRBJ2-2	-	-	CASSLDGHPTGELFF	TGTGCCAGCAGCTTAGATGGACATCCGACCGGGGAGCTGTTTTTT
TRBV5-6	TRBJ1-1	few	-	CASSSGRAFTEAFF	TGTGCCAGCAGCTCAGGCCGGGCCTTCACTGAAGCTTTCTTT
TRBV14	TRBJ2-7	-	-	CASSLVNYEQYF	TGTGCCAGCAGCCTCGTAAATTACGAGCAGTACTTC
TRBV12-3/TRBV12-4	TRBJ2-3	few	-	CASSLLNRGTDTQYF	TGTGCCAGCAGTTTGCTTAACAGAGGGACAGATACGCAGTATTTT
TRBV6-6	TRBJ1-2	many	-	CASSYSERGGYTF	TGTGCCAGCAGTTACTCGGAGAGGGGTGGCTACACCTTC
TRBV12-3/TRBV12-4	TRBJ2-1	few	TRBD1	CASRQDRGTYNEQFF	TGTGCCAGCAGACAGGACAGGGGAACCTACAATGAGCAGTTCTTC
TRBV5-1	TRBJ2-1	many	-	CASSLAPGSHEQFF	TGCGCCAGCAGCTTGGCCCCCGGGAGCCATGAGCAGTTCTTC
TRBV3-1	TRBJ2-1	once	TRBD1	CASSQDAGGTAQFF	TGTGCCAGCAGCCAAGATGCAGGGGGAACTGCGCAGTTCTTC
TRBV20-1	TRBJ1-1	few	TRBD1	CSATSPGGTEAFF	TGCAGTGCCACTAGTCCAGGGGGAACTGAAGCTTTCTTT
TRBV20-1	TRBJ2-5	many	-	CSARESFKKETQYF	TGCAGTGCTAGAGAAAGTTTCAAAAAAGAGACCCAGTACTTC
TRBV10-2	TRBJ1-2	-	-	CASRPTGVTNYGYTF	TGCGCCAGCAGACCAACAGGCGTTACTAACTATGGCTACACCTTC
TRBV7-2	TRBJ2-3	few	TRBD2	CASSIAGGPGSTDTQYF	TGTGCCAGCAGCATAGCGGGAGGGCCTGGTAGCACAGATACGCAGTATTTT
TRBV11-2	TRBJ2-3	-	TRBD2	CASRHLEREGPADTQYF	TGTGCCAGCAGACACTTGGAGCGGGAGGGCCCGGCAGATACGCAGTATTTT
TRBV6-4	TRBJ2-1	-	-	CASSDSRGGNEQFF	TGTGCCAGCAGTGACTCGAGAGGGGGCAATGAGCAGTTCTTC
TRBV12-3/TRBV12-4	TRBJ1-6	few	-	CASSFGIGNSPLHF	TGTGCCAGCAGTTTTGGAATCGGCAATTCACCCCTCCACTTT
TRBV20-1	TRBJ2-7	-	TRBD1	CSALDRAAYEQYF	TGCAGTGCTCTGGACAGGGCGGCCTACGAGCAGTACTTC
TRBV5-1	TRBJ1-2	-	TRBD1	CASSVGTGSHYGYTF	TGCGCCAGCAGCGTGGGGACAGGTAGTCACTATGGCTACACCTTC
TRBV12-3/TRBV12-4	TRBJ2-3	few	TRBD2	CASSSGLADGDTQYF	TGTGCCAGCAGTTCGGGACTAGCGGACGGAGATACGCAGTATTTT
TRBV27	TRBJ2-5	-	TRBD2	CASSFGLAARETQYF	TGTGCCAGCAGTTTCGGACTAGCGGCCCGGGAGACCCAGTACTTC
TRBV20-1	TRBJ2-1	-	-	CLGAMNNEQFF	TGCCTGGGGGCCATGAACAATGAGCAGTTCTTC
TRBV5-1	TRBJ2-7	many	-	CASRKTDGAYEQYF	TGCGCCAGTCGAAAAACAGACGGAGCCTACGAGCAGTACTTC
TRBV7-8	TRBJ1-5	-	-	CASSLGRIGGSNQPQHF	TGTGCCAGCAGCTTAGGCCGTATCGGGGGTAGCAATCAGCCCCAGCATTTT
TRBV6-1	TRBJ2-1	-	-	CASSIARIYEQFF	TGTGCCAGCAGTATCGCCAGGATTTATGAGCAGTTCTTC
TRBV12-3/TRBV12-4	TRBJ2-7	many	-	CASSSGGPYEQYF	TGTGCCAGCAGTTCTGGCGGACCCTACGAGCAGTACTTC
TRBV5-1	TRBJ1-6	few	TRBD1	CASSADRGTLHF	TGCGCCAGCAGCGCTGACAGGGGCACCCTCCACTTT
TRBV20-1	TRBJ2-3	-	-	CSARARSASTDTQYF	TGCAGTGCTAGAGCTCGCTCAGCTAGCACAGATACGCAGTATTTT
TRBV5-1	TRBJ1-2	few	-	CASSLSGAGDGYTF	TGCGCCAGCAGCTTGTCAGGGGCTGGAGATGGCTACACCTTC
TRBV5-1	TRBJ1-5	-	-	CASSLSYGNQPQHF	TGCGCCAGCAGCTTAAGTTACGGCAATCAGCCCCAGCATTTT
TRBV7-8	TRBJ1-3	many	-	CASSQQGTGNTIYF	TGTGCCAGCAGCCAACAGGGTACTGGAAACACCATATATTTT
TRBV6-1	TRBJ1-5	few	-	CASTLGGGNQPQHF	TGTGCCAGCACCTTAGGGGGGGGTAATCAGCCCCAGCATTTT
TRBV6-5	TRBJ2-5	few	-	CASSYKWGETQYF	TGTGCCAGCAGTTACAAGTGGGGAGAGACCCAGTACTTC
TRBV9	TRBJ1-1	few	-	CASSVGGMGQPAFF	TGTGCCAGCAGCGTAGGGGGGATGGGGCAACCGGCGTTCTTT
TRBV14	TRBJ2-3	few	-	CASSQVGRYTDTQYF	TGTGCCAGCAGCCAAGTGGGACGGTACACAGATACGCAGTATTTT
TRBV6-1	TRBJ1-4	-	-	CASSDSGIGKLFF	TGTGCCAGCAGTGATTCAGGGATCGGAAAACTGTTTTTT